What follows are 16 T cell receptor beta chains derived from one specimen sequenced in a study of Graves' ophthalmopathy and Graves' hyperthyroidism. The authors amplified TCR beta CDR3 regions from RNA transcripts. The authors performed first-round RT-PCR with HTBI primers and then a second-round multiplex PCR. TCRdb processed the multiplex PCR reads anew with MiXCR; each CDR3 protein has one entry. The table records about 390,000 distinct CDR3 sequences, roughly a sixth of them present only once. Sequenced input: peripheral blood. The receptors shown here come from an adult woman with stable Graves' hyperthyroidism.

This clonotype was picked up many times. The V gene is TRBV10-3, the J gene TRBJ2-5, with 10 nucleotides matching TRBD1. V lost 10 bases to trimming and J lost 5 bases; unmatched junction nucleotides: 7. The CDR3 covers 13 residues. Germline CDR1 reads ENHRY; CDR2 reads SYGVKD. The CDR3 loop is CATWDRGDETQYF. The CDR3 DNA follows: TGTGCCACTTGGGACAGGGGTGACGAGACCCAGTACTTC.

This clonotype was seen repeatedly, ten times or more. The V gene is TRBV5-1, the J gene TRBJ1-2; no reliable D call. The germline V gene encodes CDR1 SGHRS and CDR2 YFSETQ. The CDR3 spans 13 residues. V lost 4 bases to trimming and J lost 3 bases, with 10 bases between them. The CDR3, as DNA: TGCGCCAGCAGCCCACCCTCAGACTATGGCTACACCTTC. This gives the protein CASSPPSDYGYTF.

This clonotype was recorded at least ten times. V gene TRBV28 combines with J gene TRBJ1-3; 8 nucleotides match TRBD1. Trimming at V came to 5 bases and at J to 9 bases, leaving 12 bases not matched to a gene. Looked up from germline, CDR1 is MDHEN and CDR2 is SYDVKM. The CDR3 has 15 residues. This CDR3 reads CASSPQGAPGGTIYF. CDR3 nucleotide sequence: TGTGCCAGCAGTCCCCAGGGGGCCCCCGGGGGCACCATATATTTT. The full variable domain, completed using reference TRBV28 and TRBJ1-3, is DVKVTQSSRYLVKRTGEKVFLECVQDMDHENMFWYRQDPGLGLRLIYFSYDVKMKEKGDIPEGYSVSREKKERFSLILESASTNQTSMYLCASSPQGAPGGTIYFGEGSWLTVV.

The chain links TRBV2 to TRBJ2-2; D gene ambiguous. Per germline, CDR1 SNHLY and CDR2 FYNNEI. V was clipped by 5 bases and J by 5 bases, with 15 bases between them. The CDR3 has 15 amino acids. The DNA of the CDR3 is TGTGCCAGCAGTCGAGGACCCACAGCGACCGGGGAGCTGTTTTTT. It translates to CASSRGPTATGELFF.

Ten or more counts support this clonotype. The V call is TRBV5-1, the J call TRBJ1-6, with a weak D call TRBD1 (5 bases). The CDR3 sequence is 13 residues long. The V gene lost 6 bases and the J gene lost 6 bases, with 10 bases spanning the gap. Germline loops: CDR1 SGHRS, CDR2 YFSETQ. The DNA of the CDR3 is TGCGCCAGCAAACGGGACGGTAATTCACCCCTCCACTTT. This sequence encodes CASKRDGNSPLHF.

This clonotype showed up just a few times. The rearrangement uses TRBV27 and TRBJ2-3; D possibly corresponds to TRBD2 (6 bases). This CDR3 comprises 14 residues. The germline gives CDR1 MNHEY, CDR2 SMNVEV (reference sequence). V lost 6 bases, J lost 0 bases, and 10 bases lay in between. The CDR3 protein is CASSLAASTDTQYF. Here the CDR3 DNA reads TGTGCCAGCAGCTTAGCGGCTAGCACAGATACGCAGTATTTT.

This clonotype was recorded at least ten times. This rearrangement joins TRBV6-1 to TRBJ2-5; D assignment may be TRBD1 or TRBD2 (5 bases each). The CDR3 consists of 14 residues. Per germline, CDR1 MNHNS and CDR2 SASEGT. The V end was cut by 7 bases, the J end by 3 bases, with 15 bases between. CDR3: CASTGASIKETQYF. The CDR3 nucleotides read TGTGCCAGCACCGGGGCGTCGATAAAAGAGACCCAGTACTTC.

This clonotype showed up many times. This rearrangement joins TRBV2 to TRBJ1-1; TRBD1 matches at 7 bases. This CDR3 is 14 amino acids long. V gave up 4 bases and J gave up 4 bases; unmatched junction bases: 6. Germline CDR1 and CDR2: SNHLY and FYNNEI. CDR3 region: CASSALRGITEAFF. CDR3 DNA sequence: TGTGCCAGCAGTGCTCTCAGGGGGATCACTGAAGCTTTCTTT. Supplemented by reference TRBV2 and TRBJ1-1, the full variable domain reads EPEVTQTPSHQVTQMGQEVILRCVPISNHLYFYWYRQILGQKVEFLVSFYNNEISEKSEIFDDQFSVERPDGSNFTLKIRSTKLEDSAMYFCASSALRGITEAFFGQGTRLTVV.

The sample holds many counts of this clonotype. V and J are TRBV6-2 or TRBV6-3 and TRBJ2-7; TRBD2 matches at 13 bases. CDR3 length: 15 amino acids. Germline-derived CDR1 and CDR2 are MNHEY and SVGEGT. V gave up 6 bases and J gave up 7 bases; unmatched junction bases: 9. In DNA, the CDR3 is TGTGCCAGCAGACACGGACTAGCGGGAGTTGGTGAGCAGTACTTC. This codes for CASRHGLAGVGEQYF.

The sample holds many counts of this clonotype. The chain has TRBV28 and TRBJ1-5; no reliable D call. CDR3 size: 11 residues. Germline values: CDR1 MDHEN, CDR2 SYDVKM. Trimming left V 6 bases short and J 3 bases short, with 3 bases between. The CDR3 bases are TGTGCCAGCAGCGTCAATCAGCCCCAGCATTTT. Its protein is CASSVNQPQHF.

The chain recombines TRBV12-3 or TRBV12-4 with TRBJ1-2, with D tentatively TRBD1 (5 bases). The CDR3 is 13 amino acids. Trimming stripped 6 bases from V and 8 bases from J, with 16 bases between. The CDR3 loop is CASRAAGSGGYTF. In nucleotides, the CDR3 is TGTGCCAGCAGGGCGGCAGGGAGTGGGGGCTACACCTTC.

The CDR3: CASSQTGWEETQYF. In DNA, the CDR3 is TGCGCCAGCAGCCAGACAGGTTGGGAGGAGACCCAGTACTTC. J is TRBJ2-5 and V is TRBV4-3; a possible D gene is TRBD1 (6 bases). The CDR3 extends over 14 amino acids. Trimming stripped 3 bases from V and 5 bases from J, with 13 bases between. Germline V CDR1 and CDR2: LGHNA, YSLEER.

This clonotype was observed many times. The gene calls are TRBV28 and TRBJ1-1; 9 nucleotides line up with TRBD1. Germline V gene lookup returns CDR1 MDHEN and CDR2 SYDVKM. CDR3 length: 15 amino acids. The J segment lost 1 base and the V segment lost 4 bases, leaving 4 bases of the junction unmatched. The DNA for the CDR3 is TGTGCCAGCAGTTCCCTGGGACAGGGGAACACTGAAGCTTTCTTT. This translates into CASSSLGQGNTEAFF. Drawing the rest from reference TRBV28 and TRBJ1-1, the complete variable domain is DVKVTQSSRYLVKRTGEKVFLECVQDMDHENMFWYRQDPGLGLRLIYFSYDVKMKEKGDIPEGYSVSREKKERFSLILESASTNQTSMYLCASSSLGQGNTEAFFGQGTRLTVV.

This clonotype showed up many times. The rearrangement links TRBV18 to TRBJ2-5; TRBD2 is a possible D gene (5 bases). From germline, CDR1 is KGHSH and CDR2 LQKENI. This CDR3 has 17 residues. V was pared by 5 bases and J by 5 bases, with 24 bases between. The CDR3 region is CASSTRPRSWANETQYF. The DNA of the CDR3 is TGTGCCAGCTCAACTAGGCCGAGATCGTGGGCAAACGAGACCCAGTACTTC.

This chain connects TRBV6-1 to TRBJ2-5; TRBD1 matches 8 bases. V was clipped by 6 bases and J by 5 bases; unmatched bases: 5. The CDR3 is 13 amino acids. Germline lookup yields CDR1 MNHNS and CDR2 SASEGT. DNA for the CDR3: TGTGCCAGCAGGACAGGGGAGGTTGAGACCCAGTACTTC. It encodes CASRTGEVETQYF.

Ten or more counts support this clonotype. The chain carries TRBV12-5 and TRBJ1-1; D remains ambiguous. Germline V gives CDR1 LGHNT, CDR2 FRNRAP. The CDR3 consists of 14 residues. V was pared by 3 bases and J by 3 bases, with 11 bases between. CDR3: CASGFSPNYTEAFF. The CDR3 nucleotides are TGTGCTAGTGGTTTCTCGCCGAATTACACTGAAGCTTTCTTT.